These 27 T cell receptor beta chains were all obtained from the same sample, sequenced in a study of beta chain features in type 1 diabetes. The whole isolated RNA underwent reverse transcription, so sequencing captured expressed TCRB transcripts. TCRdb's copy holds only in-frame clones and misses some; the assay was immunoSEQ multiplex PCR. This repertoire shows under 400,000 clones, 12% to 15% found once; its top ten account for roughly 6.7%. The specimen sequenced was central memory CD4+ T cells from blood. The receptors were gathered from a man aged 25-45 years in good health.

The chain couples TRBV7-2 to TRBJ1-5, with 8 nucleotides matching TRBD1. Trimming took 4 bases from V and 5 from J; bases not matched to a gene: 7. The germline V gene encodes CDR1 SGHTA and CDR2 FQGNSA. The CDR3 consists of 15 residues. CDR3 sequence reads: CASSSPDRDYQPQHF. CDR3 DNA sequence: TGTGCCAGCAGCTCTCCGGACAGGGACTATCAGCCCCAGCATTTT.

The chain employs TRBV9 and TRBJ2-1; unclear D gene. The germline V gene has CDR1 SGDLS and CDR2 YYNGEE. The CDR3 is made up of 14 amino acids. Trimming shortened V by 0 bases and J by 6 bases, and 10 bases separated the two germline ends. The CDR3 loop is CASSVGVVSNEQFF. The DNA for the CDR3 is TGTGCCAGCAGCGTAGGAGTTGTAAGCAATGAGCAGTTCTTC.

The V and J genes are TRBV4-1 and TRBJ1-1; D not certain. The germline CDR1 and CDR2 sequences are MGHRA and YSYEKL. V gave up 0 bases and J gave up 3 bases, with 8 bases separating them. The CDR3 totals 14 residues. DNA of the CDR3: TGCGCCAGCAGCCAAGATCCGACGGACACTGAAGCTTTCTTT. Translated, it gives CASSQDPTDTEAFF.

This clone was counted a few times. The chain recombines TRBV4-2 with TRBJ1-2; D uncertain. This CDR3 has 15 amino acids. Germline values: CDR1 LGHNA, CDR2 YNFKEQ. Trimming removed 4 bases at V and 4 bases at J, with 16 bases between. CDR3 bases: TGTGCCAGCAGCCCGGGCGGGGAAGGAGGCTATGGCTACACCTTC. It codes for CASSPGGEGGYGYTF.

The table lists this clone with a few counts. The chain employs TRBV6-5 and TRBJ2-7, with 11 bases identical to TRBD2. This CDR3 contains 14 residues. Germline V gives CDR1 MNHEY, CDR2 SVGAGI. The V segment lost 6 bases and the J segment 4 bases; nucleotides outside the gene matches: 5. The CDR3 region is CASSRSGGAYEQYF. For the CDR3, the DNA is TGTGCCAGCAGCCGTAGCGGGGGGGCGTACGAGCAGTACTTC.

The V call is TRBV5-4, the J call TRBJ2-1; the D is unclear. Germline V gene sequence: CDR1 SGHNT, CDR2 YYREEE (reference sequence). V was pared by 2 bases and J by 10 bases, with 7 bases between. This CDR3 contains 11 residues. Here the CDR3 reads CASSLLMEQFF. In DNA, the CDR3 is TGTGCCAGCAGCTTATTGATGGAGCAGTTCTTC.

The sample holds a few counts of this clone. The rearrangement links TRBV10-3 to TRBJ1-6; 7 positions agree with TRBD1. Germline V lookup: CDR1 ENHRY, CDR2 SYGVKD. V was pared by 10 bases and J by 1 base, with 7 bases of the junction left unmatched. CDR3 length equals 15 residues. The CDR3 DNA is TGTGCCAGCACCCACAGGGGTTCCTATAATTCACCCCTCCACTTT. Its translation: CASTHRGSYNSPLHF.

Only a few counts were recorded for this clone. The chain carries TRBV7-2 and TRBJ2-1; TRBD2 aligns across 8 bases. Germline CDR1 reads SGHTA; CDR2 reads FQGNSA. CDR3 length: 16 residues. Trimming cost V 5 bases and J 3 bases; bases outside gene matches: 9. CDR3 nucleotide sequence: TGTGCCAGCAGCACAAGCGGGGGACTTAACTACAATGAGCAGTTCTTC. Translated, it gives CASSTSGGLNYNEQFF.

This clone was seen at least ten times. This chain links TRBV6-6 with TRBJ2-3; D not resolved. The germline CDR1 and CDR2 sequences are MNHNY and SVGAGI (reference sequence). The V end lost 8 bases, the J end lost 2 bases, and 14 bases lay between the germline ends. The CDR3 runs to 14 residues. CDR3 nucleotides: TGTGCCAGCGCTCAGGCGCACGACACAGATACGCAGTATTTT. Translation gives CASAQAHDTDTQYF.

The V call is TRBV23-1, the J call TRBJ2-5; D call uncertain. TRBV23-1 is an open reading frame, and its role is uncertain. Trimming shortened V by 6 bases and J by 5 bases, and 16 bases separated the two germline ends. CDR3 size: 14 residues. CDR3 sequence reads: CASSQDERRETQYF. DNA of the CDR3: TGCGCCAGCAGCCAAGATGAGCGACGGGAGACCCAGTACTTC.

This clone was recorded a few times. The chain combines TRBV5-1 with TRBJ1-4; D possibly corresponds to TRBD1 (5 bases). Germline lookup yields CDR1 SGHRS and CDR2 YFSETQ. V was trimmed by 5 bases and J by 5 bases, leaving 10 bases between them. This CDR3 region has 13 residues. The CDR3 DNA reads TGCGCCAGCAGGGGGACTGTGAATGAAAAACTGTTTTTT. It specifies CASRGTVNEKLFF.

Of note for this clone: A read error may produce the germline difference seen at one junction end. The chain combines TRBV5-6 with TRBJ2-1; TRBD2 might be the D (6 bases). CDR1 is SGHDT, CDR2 YYEEEE, per germline. The CDR3 loop spans 12 amino acids. Here the CDR3 DNA reads TGTGTCAGCAGCTTGTCATCGGGGGAAAAGTTCTTC. Protein sequence: CVSSLSSGEKFF. Using reference TRBV5-6 and TRBJ2-1 for the parts outside the CDR3, the full variable domain is DAGVTQSPTHLIKTRGQQVTLRCSPKSGHDTVSWYQQALGQGPQFIFQYYEEEERQRGNFPDRFSGHQFPNYSSELNVNALLLGDSALYLCVSSLSSGEKFFGPGTRLTVL.

V usage is TRBV9 and J usage is TRBJ2-4; 7 positions agree with TRBD2. The trim removed 2 bases at V and 0 bases at J, leaving 8 bases unmatched. The CDR3 contains 17 residues. The germline gives CDR1 SGDLS, CDR2 YYNGEE. CDR3 sequence (DNA): TGTGCCAGCAGCGTCGGGACTAATAATCTAGCCAAAAACATTCAGTACTTC. Encoded protein: CASSVGTNNLAKNIQYF.

To note about this clone: The junction does not match germline at one end; this may be a read error. V usage is TRBV4-1 and J usage is TRBJ2-1; the D gene could be TRBD1 or TRBD2 (5 bases each). Germline V gene sequence: CDR1 MGHRA, CDR2 YSYEKL. The CDR3 has 14 amino acids. Here the CDR3 reads CTSSPDRGPIEQFF. The CDR3 nucleotides read TGCACCAGCAGCCCTGACCGGGGACCCATTGAGCAGTTCTTC.

This clone has just a few counts. The chain carries TRBV27 and TRBJ1-2; a weak D match, TRBD1 (5 bases). Germline V gene lookup returns CDR1 MNHEY and CDR2 SMNVEV (reference sequence). Deletions cut 6 bases from V and 5 bases from J, with 13 bases between. This CDR3 comprises 13 residues. DNA for the CDR3: TGTGCCAGCAGCATTGGGGCACTATATGGCTACACCTTC. Encoded protein: CASSIGALYGYTF.

V and J are TRBV4-3 and TRBJ2-5, with D possibly matching TRBD1 (7 bases). Germline V CDR1 and CDR2: LGHNA, YSLEER. The CDR3 runs to 17 residues. V lost 1 base to trimming and J lost 1 base, with 16 bases between them. The DNA of the CDR3 is TGCGCCAGCAGCCAAGTGTCGAACAGGGGACTCCAAGAGACCCAGTACTTC. Protein sequence: CASSQVSNRGLQETQYF.

The chain employs TRBV10-2 and TRBJ1-5, with 9 nucleotides matching TRBD1. Germline V gene data show CDR1 as WSHSY and CDR2 as SAAADI. The CDR3 is made up of 16 amino acids. Trimming removed 6 bases from V and 5 bases from J; junction bases left unmatched: 11. As DNA, the CDR3 is TGCGCCAGCAGCTTCCCGGGACAGGGAAAGGATCAGCCCCAGCATTTT. Translation: CASSFPGQGKDQPQHF.

V and J are TRBV19 and TRBJ1-2; a weak D match, TRBD1 (6 bases). There are 13 residues in the CDR3. Germline CDR1 is LNHDA and CDR2 is SQIVND (reference sequence). Trimming stripped 7 bases from V and 4 bases from J, with 13 bases between. CDR3 loop: CASTPGQPYGYTF. Here the CDR3 DNA reads TGTGCCAGTACCCCAGGACAGCCCTATGGCTACACCTTC. Variable domain in full (rest from reference TRBV19 and TRBJ1-2): DGGITQSPKYLFRKEGQNVTLSCEQNLNHDAMYWYRQDPGQGLRLIYYSQIVNDFQKGDIAEGYSVSREKKESFPLTVTSAQKNPTAFYLCASTPGQPYGYTFGSGTRLTVV.

This clone was found once. V is TRBV7-2 and J is TRBJ2-7; D call uncertain. Germline CDR1 reads SGHTA; CDR2 reads FQGNSA. This CDR3 region has 13 residues. V lost 2 bases to trimming and J lost 6 bases, with 11 bases between them. CDR3 bases: TGTGCCAGCAGCTTATCGTCCCCCGGCGAGCAGTACTTC. Translation: CASSLSSPGEQYF.

This clone was seen ten or more times. J is TRBJ2-7 and V is TRBV15, with D hard to call. Germline V gene data show CDR1 as LNHNV and CDR2 as YYDKDF (reference sequence). The CDR3 is 14 amino acids. V lost 4 bases, J lost 0 bases, and 10 bases lay in between. CDR3 residues: CATSILRSSYEQYF. The CDR3 DNA is TGTGCCACCAGCATTTTAAGGAGCTCCTACGAGCAGTACTTC.

The rearrangement joins TRBV5-1 to TRBJ2-3; D may be TRBD1 (5 bases). The CDR3 is 13 amino acids. Germline CDR1 is SGHRS and CDR2 is YFSETQ. Trimming cost V 4 bases and J 5 bases, with 11 bases left between them. CDR3 in amino acids: CASSQGQGDTQYF. The CDR3 DNA reads as TGCGCCAGCAGCCAAGGTCAGGGAGATACGCAGTATTTT.

This clone was picked up many times. V is TRBV5-5 and J is TRBJ1-5; TRBD1 matches at 7 bases. This CDR3 comprises 15 residues. The germline gives CDR1 SGHKS, CDR2 YYEKEE (reference sequence). The V gene end was trimmed by 5 bases and the J gene end by 9 bases; junction bases not matched to a gene: 14. The CDR3 loop is CASSRMTGRKWPQHF. CDR3 DNA sequence: TGTGCCAGCAGTCGTATGACAGGGAGAAAATGGCCCCAGCATTTT.

The table lists this clone with a few counts. The genes are TRBV7-2 and TRBJ2-7; the D is unclear. CDR3 size: 11 residues. Per the germline V gene, CDR1 is SGHTA and CDR2 is FQGNSA. V dropped 3 bases and J dropped 1 base, with 1 base sitting between them. The CDR3 DNA sequence: TGTGCCAGCAGCTTGTCCTACGAGCAGTACTTC. It specifies CASSLSYEQYF.

The V gene is TRBV7-7, the J gene TRBJ2-5; no definite D call. Trimming pared 5 bases from V and 5 bases from J, leaving 12 bases between. CDR1 and CDR2 (germline): SSHAT, FNYEAQ (reference sequence). The CDR3 spans 13 residues. CDR3 DNA: TGTGCCAGCAGCCCCGTCCCCGCGGAGACCCAGTACTTC. Translation: CASSPVPAETQYF. Full variable domain (rest looked up from reference TRBV7-7 and TRBJ2-5): GAGVSQSPRYKVTKRGQDVTLRCDPISSHATLYWYQQALGQGPEFLTYFNYEAQPDKSGLPSDRFSAERPEGSISTLTIQRTEQRDSAMYRCASSPVPAETQYFGPGTRLLVL.

V gene TRBV5-5 combines with J gene TRBJ2-7; TRBD1 matches at 10 bases. Germline CDR1 is SGHKS and CDR2 is YYEKEE (reference sequence). This CDR3 contains 15 residues. The trim removed 4 bases at V and 1 base at J, leaving 5 bases unmatched. This CDR3 is CASSRDRGRSYEQYF. As DNA, the CDR3 is TGTGCCAGCAGCCGGGACAGGGGACGGTCCTACGAGCAGTACTTC. Supplemented by reference TRBV5-5 and TRBJ2-7, the full variable domain reads DAGVTQSPTHLIKTRGQQVTLRCSPISGHKSVSWYQQVLGQGPQFIFQYYEKEERGRGNFPDRFSARQFPNYSSELNVNALLLGDSALYLCASSRDRGRSYEQYFGPGTRLTVT.

This clone was seen only a few times. The chain couples TRBV4-1 to TRBJ2-1; 9 nucleotides match TRBD1. The CDR3 is 16 amino acids. Looked up from germline, CDR1 is MGHRA and CDR2 is YSYEKL. V shed 1 base, J shed 5 bases, and the junction held 6 bases outside the gene matches. This chain's CDR3 is CASSQGGQGINNEQFF. The CDR3 DNA reads TGCGCCAGCAGCCAAGGTGGACAGGGGATTAACAATGAGCAGTTCTTC.

This clone was seen a few times. This CDR3 is also generated by other DNA sequences in the sample. The gene calls are TRBV6-6 and TRBJ1-5; D is perhaps TRBD1 (5 bases). The V end was cut by 3 bases, the J end by 7 bases, with 10 bases between. In germline, CDR1 is MNHNY, CDR2 SVGAGI (reference sequence). The CDR3 is 13 amino acids. The CDR3 DNA reads TGTGCCAGCAGTTATGGGGGGACCCAGCCCCAGCATTTT. Translation: CASSYGGTQPQHF.